Shown below are 23 T cell receptor beta chains from a single sample sequenced in a study of blood T cell repertoires in COVID-19 (dated by TCRdb to about 2020). Libraries were built with the immunoSEQ multiplex PCR assay. TCRdb took over this immuneACCESS table, retaining in-frame rearrangements with V and J assigned. Such tables are incomplete; in checked studies, under half of the missing clones stem from an unresolved V gene, and the remainder is unexplained. The sample records about 100,000 clones, roughly 83% of which are singletons. The leading ten clones occupy approximately 4.1% of the sample. The source material was peripheral blood. These receptors came from a human donor in a cohort sampled during active COVID-19.

The table lists this clone with a few counts. The V and J genes are TRBV7-6 and TRBJ1-4, with D perhaps matching TRBD1 (5 bases). The CDR3 has 14 amino acids. The germline V gene has CDR1 SGHVS and CDR2 FNYEAQ. V gave up 1 base and J gave up 8 bases, with 11 bases separating them. This chain's CDR3 is CASSLGQGGEKLFF. Here the CDR3 DNA reads TGTGCCAGCAGCTTAGGGCAGGGTGGAGAAAAACTGTTTTTT.

This clone has only a few counts. This sequence joins TRBV14 and TRBJ1-1; D is possibly TRBD1 (5 bases). There are 16 residues in the CDR3. The V and J ends lost 4 bases and 2 bases respectively, with 17 bases between them. Germline CDR1 SGHDN, CDR2 FVKESK. The CDR3 coding sequence is TGTGCCAGCAGCCTTGAGACAGACGGAATAAACACTGAAGCTTTCTTT. It codes for CASSLETDGINTEAFF. Drawing the rest from reference TRBV14 and TRBJ1-1, the complete variable domain is EAGVTQFPSHSVIEKGQTVTLRCDPISGHDNLYWYRRVMGKEIKFLLHFVKESKQDESGMPNNRFLAERTGGTYSTLKVQPAELEDSGVYFCASSLETDGINTEAFFGQGTRLTVV.

This chain connects TRBV7-3 to TRBJ2-7; D may be TRBD1 (7 bases). The germline CDR1 and CDR2 sequences are SGHTA and FQGTGA. This CDR3 is built from 17 residues. Trimming shortened V by 5 bases and J by 3 bases, and 23 bases separated the two germline ends. The CDR3 is CASSPRGRDRVRYEQYF. The DNA of the CDR3 is TGTGCCAGCAGCCCCAGAGGGCGGGACAGAGTCCGCTACGAGCAGTACTTC.

The chain has TRBV5-1 and TRBJ1-1, with 11 positions matching TRBD1. The J segment lost 4 bases and the V segment lost 4 bases, leaving 9 bases of the junction unmatched. The length of the CDR3 is 16 residues. CDR1 and CDR2 from the germline V gene are SGHRS and YFSETQ. CDR3 protein: CASSDSDRGRGTEAFF. CDR3 in DNA: TGCGCCAGCAGCGATTCGGACAGGGGGCGAGGCACTGAAGCTTTCTTT.

The chain carries TRBV19 and TRBJ2-1; 9 positions agree with TRBD1. Looked up from germline, CDR1 is LNHDA and CDR2 is SQIVND (reference sequence). V lost 5 bases and J lost 5; bases outside the gene matches: 7. The CDR3 consists of 15 residues. Here the CDR3 DNA reads TGTGCCAGTAGTCCCGGGACAGGGTTGAACAATGAGCAGTTCTTC. Translated: CASSPGTGLNNEQFF.

The rearrangement joins TRBV18 to TRBJ2-5; the match to TRBD2 covers 10 bases. Germline CDR1 reads KGHSH; CDR2 reads LQKENI. The CDR3 is made up of 15 amino acids. J gave up 3 bases and V 3 bases, and 4 bases lay outside the gene matches. CDR3 sequence: CASSPRTSGKETQYF. The DNA of the CDR3 is TGTGCCAGCTCACCCCGGACTAGCGGAAAAGAGACCCAGTACTTC.

The chain employs TRBV18 and TRBJ2-5, with a weak D call TRBD1 (6 bases). From germline, CDR1 is KGHSH and CDR2 LQKENI. This CDR3 comprises 16 residues. The V end lost 3 bases, the J end lost 5 bases, and 19 bases lay between the germline ends. The CDR3 region is CASSPSGQVGTETQYF. DNA of the CDR3: TGTGCCAGCTCACCTTCGGGACAAGTTGGTACCGAGACCCAGTACTTC.

The sample holds one count of this clone. V and J are TRBV11-2 and TRBJ2-1, with TRBD1 identical over 8 bases. The length of the CDR3 is 14 residues. V lost 5 bases and J lost 7; bases outside the gene matches: 7. CDR1 SGHAT and CDR2 FQNNGV come from the germline V gene. This chain's CDR3 is CASSEGQVVNEQFF. CDR3 DNA sequence: TGTGCCAGCAGCGAGGGACAGGTGGTAAATGAGCAGTTCTTC.

The V call is TRBV24-1, the J call TRBJ2-1; 8 bases fit TRBD2. CDR1 KGHDR and CDR2 SFDVKD come from the germline V gene. Trimming took 4 bases from V and 9 from J; bases not matched to a gene: 13. This CDR3 comprises 16 residues. The CDR3 is CATSDPGLVDGSEQFF. CDR3 coding DNA: TGTGCCACCAGTGACCCGGGACTAGTAGACGGTAGTGAGCAGTTCTTC.

The V call is TRBV9, the J call TRBJ1-2; TRBD1 aligns across 7 bases. The CDR3 covers 15 residues. V lost 4 bases and J lost 5; bases outside the gene matches: 11. Germline CDR1 and CDR2: SGDLS and YYNGEE. The CDR3 DNA is TGTGCCAGCAGCCCGAGTGACAGGGCCGGGTATGGCTACACCTTC. Translated: CASSPSDRAGYGYTF.

This clone occurred a few times. Here the CDR3 DNA reads TGTGCCAGCAGTTTCGCCGGACAGGGGGCGGAGTACGTC. Its translation: CASSFAGQGAEYV. This chain joins TRBV6-2 or TRBV6-3 and TRBJ2-7, with 11 bases that match TRBD1. Per germline, CDR1 MNHEY and CDR2 SVGEGT. V trimming: 4 bases; J trimming: 11 bases; junction bases outside the gene matches: 7. The CDR3 is 13 residues long.

This clone has only a few counts. V usage is TRBV5-1 and J usage is TRBJ1-3; D is perhaps TRBD1 (5 bases). With 4 bases removed from V and 2 bases from J, the gap between germline ends came to 10 bases. Germline V lookup: CDR1 SGHRS, CDR2 YFSETQ. There are 14 residues in the CDR3. CDR3 amino acids: CASSPGGAGNTIYF. The CDR3 DNA is TGCGCCAGCAGCCCTGGGGGGGCTGGAAACACCATATATTTT.

The J gene is TRBJ2-7, the V gene TRBV7-3, with 7 bases fitting TRBD1. Germline V CDR1 and CDR2: SGHTA, FQGTGA. J gave up 0 bases and V 5 bases, and 4 bases lay outside the gene matches. The CDR3 runs to 14 residues. CDR3 DNA sequence: TGTGCCAGCAGCCCCCCAGGGGGCTCCTACGAGCAGTACTTC. Amino acid sequence: CASSPPGGSYEQYF.

This clone was found once. The chain is built from TRBV7-9 and TRBJ1-4, with a possible D match to TRBD1 (5 bases). Germline CDR1 SEHNR, CDR2 FQNEAQ (reference sequence). This CDR3 contains 14 residues. V lost 1 base and J lost 7, with 10 bases in between. The CDR3 DNA sequence: TGTGCCAGCAGCTTAGACACCGGGGGTGAAAAACTGTTTTTT. It encodes CASSLDTGGEKLFF. The full variable domain, completed using reference TRBV7-9 and TRBJ1-4, is DTGVSQNPRHKITKRGQNVTFRCDPISEHNRLYWYRQTLGQGPEFLTYFQNEAQLEKSRLLSDRFSAERPKGSFSTLEIQRTEQGDSAMYLCASSLDTGGEKLFFGSGTQLSVL.

The chain uses TRBV19 and TRBJ2-6; perhaps TRBD1 as D (5 bases). Trimming removed 7 bases from V and 0 bases from J, with 13 bases in between. Per the germline V gene, CDR1 is LNHDA and CDR2 is SQIVND (reference sequence). The CDR3 has 16 residues. The CDR3 region has the DNA TGTGCCAGTACCCCTTACACAGGCTCTGGGGCCAACGTCCTGACTTTC. Translating gives CASTPYTGSGANVLTF.

This clone showed up just a few times. The chain has TRBV11-1 and TRBJ2-1, with TRBD2 matching 14 bases. CDR3 length equals 16 residues. Germline V gives CDR1 SGHAT, CDR2 FQDESV (reference sequence). The trim removed 4 bases at V and 11 bases at J, leaving 10 bases unmatched. CDR3 protein: CASSSVPGLAGVKQFF. The CDR3 coding sequence is TGTGCCAGCAGCTCCGTACCGGGACTAGCGGGGGTGAAGCAGTTCTTC. The variable domain in full, completed from reference TRBV11-1 and TRBJ2-1, reads EAEVAQSPRYKITEKSQAVAFWCDPISGHATLYWYRQILGQGPELLVQFQDESVVDDSQLPKDRFSAERLKGVDSTLKIQPAELGDSAMYLCASSSVPGLAGVKQFFGPGTRLTVL.

The V and J genes are TRBV24-1 and TRBJ2-1; a possible D gene is TRBD2 (7 bases). Trimming removed 9 bases from V and 5 bases from J, with 22 bases in between. CDR1 is KGHDR and CDR2 is SFDVKD in the germline V gene. This CDR3 comprises 16 residues. CDR3 coding DNA: TGTGCCACCGGACAAGGGGGGGCAGGGCGACACAATGAGCAGTTCTTC. It is translated as CATGQGGAGRHNEQFF.

The chain employs TRBV5-3 and TRBJ1-5; the D is unclear. TRBV5-3 falls under the ORF class, with uncertain function. This CDR3 contains 13 residues. V was clipped by 2 bases and J by 12 bases, with 15 bases between them. CDR3 region: CARSLGLRGLQHF. The CDR3 DNA sequence: TGTGCCAGAAGCTTAGGACTACGGGGTCTCCAGCATTTT.

This chain uses TRBV2 with TRBJ1-4; TRBD1 matches 10 bases. The CDR3 covers 14 residues. Germline CDR1 is SNHLY and CDR2 is FYNNEI. V trimming: 9 bases; J trimming: 6 bases; junction bases outside the gene matches: 7. CDR3 region: CASQLGQGYEKLFF. The CDR3 DNA is TGTGCCAGTCAGCTGGGACAGGGGTATGAAAAACTGTTTTTT.

The count of this clone is one. The V and J genes are TRBV7-2 and TRBJ1-5; 9 nucleotides match TRBD1. Losses at the gene ends were 2 bases for V and 3 bases for J; bases not matched to a gene: 5. Germline V gene lookup returns CDR1 SGHTA and CDR2 FQGNSA. The CDR3 runs to 16 residues. The CDR3 coding sequence is TGTGCCAGCAGCTTAACCGGGACAGGGTACAATCAGCCCCAGCATTTT. Residues: CASSLTGTGYNQPQHF.

The chain joins TRBV5-1 to TRBJ2-3; 7 nucleotides agree with TRBD2. CDR1 and CDR2 from the germline V gene are SGHRS and YFSETQ. CDR3 length equals 16 residues. V lost 4 bases and J lost 5; bases outside the gene matches: 13. The CDR3 sequence is CASSRVSAGLGDTQYF. The CDR3 bases are TGCGCCAGCAGCCGGGTCTCAGCGGGATTGGGAGATACGCAGTATTTT.

The CDR3, as DNA: TGTGCCAGCAGGCCCGGGACTAGCGGATCCTACGAGCAGTACTTC. Its protein is CASRPGTSGSYEQYF. This rearrangement joins TRBV6-5 to TRBJ2-7; 11 bases are a match to TRBD2. J lost 1 base, V lost 6 bases, and 5 bases had no gene match. The CDR3 length is 15 residues. Germline V gives CDR1 MNHEY, CDR2 SVGAGI.

J is TRBJ1-2 and V is TRBV2; 12 bases map to TRBD1. The CDR3 is 15 residues long. The J segment lost 4 bases and the V segment lost 5 bases, leaving 5 bases of the junction unmatched. Germline values: CDR1 SNHLY, CDR2 FYNNEI. The CDR3 spells CASSFGTGGGYGYTF. CDR3 nucleotide sequence: TGTGCCAGCAGTTTCGGGACAGGGGGCGGCTATGGCTACACCTTC.